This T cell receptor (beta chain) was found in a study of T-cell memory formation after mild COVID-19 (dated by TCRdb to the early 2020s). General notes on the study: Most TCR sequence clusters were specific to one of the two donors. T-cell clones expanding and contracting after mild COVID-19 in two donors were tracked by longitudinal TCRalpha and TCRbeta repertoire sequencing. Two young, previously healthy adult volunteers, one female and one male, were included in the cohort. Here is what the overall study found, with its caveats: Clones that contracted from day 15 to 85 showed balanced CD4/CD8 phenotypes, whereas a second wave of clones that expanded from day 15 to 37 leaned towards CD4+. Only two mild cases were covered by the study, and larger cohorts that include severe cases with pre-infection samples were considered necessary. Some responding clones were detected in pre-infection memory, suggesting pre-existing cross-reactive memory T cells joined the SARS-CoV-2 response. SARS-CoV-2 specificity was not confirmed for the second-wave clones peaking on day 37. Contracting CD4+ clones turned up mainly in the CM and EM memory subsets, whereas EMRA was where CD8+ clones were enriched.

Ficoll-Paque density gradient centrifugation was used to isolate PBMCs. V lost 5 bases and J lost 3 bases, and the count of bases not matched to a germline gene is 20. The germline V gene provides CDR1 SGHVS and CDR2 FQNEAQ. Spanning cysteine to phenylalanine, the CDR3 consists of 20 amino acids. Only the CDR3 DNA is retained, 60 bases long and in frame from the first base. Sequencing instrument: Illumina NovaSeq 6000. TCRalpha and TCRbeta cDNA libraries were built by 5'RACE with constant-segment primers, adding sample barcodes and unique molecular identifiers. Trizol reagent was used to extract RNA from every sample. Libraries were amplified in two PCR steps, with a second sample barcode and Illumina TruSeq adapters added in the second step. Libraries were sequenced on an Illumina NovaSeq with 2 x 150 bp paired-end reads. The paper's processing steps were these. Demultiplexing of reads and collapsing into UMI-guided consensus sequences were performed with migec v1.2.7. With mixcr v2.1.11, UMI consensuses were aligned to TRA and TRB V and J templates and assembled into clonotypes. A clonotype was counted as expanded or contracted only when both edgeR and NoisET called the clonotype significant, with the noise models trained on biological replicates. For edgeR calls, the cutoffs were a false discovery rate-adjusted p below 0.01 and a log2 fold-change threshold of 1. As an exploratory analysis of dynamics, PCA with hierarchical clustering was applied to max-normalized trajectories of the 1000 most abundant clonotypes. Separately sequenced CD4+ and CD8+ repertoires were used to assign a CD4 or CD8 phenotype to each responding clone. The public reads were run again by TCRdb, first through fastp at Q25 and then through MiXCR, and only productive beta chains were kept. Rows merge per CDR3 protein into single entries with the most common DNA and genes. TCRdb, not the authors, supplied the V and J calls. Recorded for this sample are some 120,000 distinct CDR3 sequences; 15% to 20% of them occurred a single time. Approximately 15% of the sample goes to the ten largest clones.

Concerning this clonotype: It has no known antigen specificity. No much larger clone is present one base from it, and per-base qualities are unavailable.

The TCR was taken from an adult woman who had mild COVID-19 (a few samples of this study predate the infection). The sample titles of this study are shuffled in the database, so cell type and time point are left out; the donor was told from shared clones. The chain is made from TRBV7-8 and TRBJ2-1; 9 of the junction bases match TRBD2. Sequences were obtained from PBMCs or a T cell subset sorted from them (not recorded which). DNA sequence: TGTGCCAGCAGCCATCCAGCGCTTAGCGGGGGCCCGGCCGTCTACAATGAGCAGTTCTTC. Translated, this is CASSHPALSGGPAVYNEQFF.